These 2 T cell receptor beta chains share one sample of origin, sequenced in a study of T cell responses to AZD1222 COVID-19 vaccine. The repertoire was sequenced with immunoSEQ multiplex PCR; TCRdb's copy has only in-frame clones and lacks some. The sample shows 150,000 or so clones, under 95% of them seen only once. The source was peripheral blood, collected on day 0 of AZD1222 vaccination. The receptors shown here come from an adult in good health.

The V gene is TRBV7-9, the J gene TRBJ1-6, with D possibly TRBD1 on 6 matching bases. Germline lookup yields CDR1 SEHNR and CDR2 FQNEAQ (reference sequence). The CDR3 covers 15 residues. The ends were cut back, 3 bases at V and 7 bases at J, with 13 bases in the middle. The chain's CDR3 is CASSFTDRSNSPLHF. CDR3 DNA sequence: TGTGCCAGCAGCTTTACCGACAGGTCCAATTCACCCCTCCACTTT.

The chain joins TRBV7-8 to TRBJ2-1; D assignment may be TRBD1 or TRBD2 (6 bases each). The germline gives CDR1 SGHVS, CDR2 FQNEAQ. This CDR3 spans 13 amino acids. The germline V and J ends were trimmed by 5 bases and 7 bases, with 12 bases remaining between them. In DNA, the CDR3 is TGTGCCAGCAGCCGGGGGCGGGGAAATGAGCAGTTCTTC. Translation: CASSRGRGNEQFF.